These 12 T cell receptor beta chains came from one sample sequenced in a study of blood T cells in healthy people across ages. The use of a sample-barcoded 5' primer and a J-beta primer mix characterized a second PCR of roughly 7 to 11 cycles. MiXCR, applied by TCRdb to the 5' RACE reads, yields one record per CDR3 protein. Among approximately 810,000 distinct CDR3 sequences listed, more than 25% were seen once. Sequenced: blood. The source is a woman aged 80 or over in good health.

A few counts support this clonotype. The CDR3 region has the DNA TGCAGTGCCTCCCCCGGGACTAGCTCTGGGGCCAACGTCCTGACTTTC. As protein: CSASPGTSSGANVLTF. J is TRBJ2-6 and V is TRBV20-1; 8 nucleotides agree with TRBD2. The ends lost 6 bases at V and 0 bases at J; junction bases unmatched: 7. From germline, CDR1 is DFQATT and CDR2 SNEGSKA (reference sequence). This CDR3 region has 16 residues.

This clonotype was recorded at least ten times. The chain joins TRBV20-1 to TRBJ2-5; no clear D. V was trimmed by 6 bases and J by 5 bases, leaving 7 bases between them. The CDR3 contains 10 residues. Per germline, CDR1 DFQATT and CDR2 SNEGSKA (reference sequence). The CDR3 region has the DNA TGCAGTGCCTTGGACGAGACCCAGTACTTC. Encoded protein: CSALDETQYF.

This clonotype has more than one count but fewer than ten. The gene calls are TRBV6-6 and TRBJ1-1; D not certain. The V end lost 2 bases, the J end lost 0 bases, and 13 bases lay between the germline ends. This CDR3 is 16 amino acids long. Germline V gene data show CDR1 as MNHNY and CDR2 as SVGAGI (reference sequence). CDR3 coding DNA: TGTGCCAGCAGTTACGCCCCAGGCGGGGTGAACACTGAAGCTTTCTTT. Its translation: CASSYAPGGVNTEAFF.

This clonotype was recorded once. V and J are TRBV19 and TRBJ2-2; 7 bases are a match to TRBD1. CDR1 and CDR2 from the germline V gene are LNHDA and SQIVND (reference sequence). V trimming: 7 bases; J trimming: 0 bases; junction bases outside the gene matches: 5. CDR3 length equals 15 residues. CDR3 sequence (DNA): TGTGCCAGTATTGGGACAGAAGCGAACACCGGGGAGCTGTTTTTT. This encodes CASIGTEANTGELFF. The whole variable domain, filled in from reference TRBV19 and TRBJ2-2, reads DGGITQSPKYLFRKEGQNVTLSCEQNLNHDAMYWYRQDPGQGLRLIYYSQIVNDFQKGDIAEGYSVSREKKESFPLTVTSAQKNPTAFYLCASIGTEANTGELFFGEGSRLTVL.

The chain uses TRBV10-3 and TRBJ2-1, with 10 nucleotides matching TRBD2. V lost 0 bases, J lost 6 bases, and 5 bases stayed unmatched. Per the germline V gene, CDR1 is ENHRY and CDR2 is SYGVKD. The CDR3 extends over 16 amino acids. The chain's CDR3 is CAISESQREGLNEQFF. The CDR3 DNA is TGTGCCATCAGTGAGTCGCAGCGGGAGGGCCTCAATGAGCAGTTCTTC.

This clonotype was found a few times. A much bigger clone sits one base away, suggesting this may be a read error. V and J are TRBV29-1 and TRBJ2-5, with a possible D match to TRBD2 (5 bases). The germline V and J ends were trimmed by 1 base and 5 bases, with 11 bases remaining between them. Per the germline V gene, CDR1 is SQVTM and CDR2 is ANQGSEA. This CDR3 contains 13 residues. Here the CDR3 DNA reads TGCAGCGTTGAAGTGGGGAGTAGGGAGACCCAGTACTTC. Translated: CSVEVGSRETQYF.

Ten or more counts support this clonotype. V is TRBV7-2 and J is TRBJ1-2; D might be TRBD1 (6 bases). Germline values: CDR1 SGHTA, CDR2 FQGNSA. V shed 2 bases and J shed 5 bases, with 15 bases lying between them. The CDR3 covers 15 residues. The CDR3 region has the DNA TGTGCCAGCAGCTTAAACGCAGGGGCGGGTTATGGCTACACCTTC. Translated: CASSLNAGAGYGYTF.

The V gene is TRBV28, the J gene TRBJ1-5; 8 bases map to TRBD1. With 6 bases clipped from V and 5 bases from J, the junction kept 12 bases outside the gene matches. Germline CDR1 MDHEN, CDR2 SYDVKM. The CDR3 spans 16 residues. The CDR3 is CASSFQRQGPYQPQHF. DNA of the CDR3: TGTGCCAGCAGCTTCCAGCGACAGGGGCCCTATCAGCCCCAGCATTTT. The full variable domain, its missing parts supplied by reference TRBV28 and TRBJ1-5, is DVKVTQSSRYLVKRTGEKVFLECVQDMDHENMFWYRQDPGLGLRLIYFSYDVKMKEKGDIPEGYSVSREKKERFSLILESASTNQTSMYLCASSFQRQGPYQPQHFGDGTRLSIL.

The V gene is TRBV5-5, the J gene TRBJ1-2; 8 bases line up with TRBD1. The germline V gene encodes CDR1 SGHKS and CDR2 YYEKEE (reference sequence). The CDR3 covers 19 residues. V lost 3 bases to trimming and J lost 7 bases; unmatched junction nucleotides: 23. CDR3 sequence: CASSSRGTGGTLVVSGYTF. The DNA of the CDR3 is TGTGCCAGCAGCTCAAGAGGGACAGGTGGAACCCTGGTAGTCTCTGGCTACACCTTC.

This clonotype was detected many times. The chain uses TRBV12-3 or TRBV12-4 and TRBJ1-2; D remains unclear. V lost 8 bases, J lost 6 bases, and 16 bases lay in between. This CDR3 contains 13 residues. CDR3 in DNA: TGTGCCAGCCATGGGTGGGAGACGGATGGCTACACCTTC. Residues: CASHGWETDGYTF.

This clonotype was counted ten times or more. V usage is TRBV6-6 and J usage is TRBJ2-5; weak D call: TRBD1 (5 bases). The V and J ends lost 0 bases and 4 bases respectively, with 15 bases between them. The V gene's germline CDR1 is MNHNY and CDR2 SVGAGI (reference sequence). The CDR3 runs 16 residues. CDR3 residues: CASSYSPGSLRETQYF. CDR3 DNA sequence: TGTGCCAGCAGTTACTCTCCAGGGTCCCTAAGAGAGACCCAGTACTTC.

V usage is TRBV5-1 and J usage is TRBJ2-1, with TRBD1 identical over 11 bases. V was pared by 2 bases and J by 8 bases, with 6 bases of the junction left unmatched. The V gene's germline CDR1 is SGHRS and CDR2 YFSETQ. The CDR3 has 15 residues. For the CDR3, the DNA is TGCGCCAGCAGCTTAAGGGGACAGGGGGGGGATGAGCAGTTCTTC. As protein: CASSLRGQGGDEQFF.